These T cell receptor beta chains were read from a single sample in a study of tumor-infiltrating lymphocytes in primary liver carcinoma. TCRdb re-called the multiplex PCR reads through MiXCR, storing one row per CDR3 protein. This table has roughly 120,000 distinct CDR3 sequences, roughly three fifths appearing once. Sequencing was performed on liver tumor tissue from sampling region 3. Receptor source: a woman aged 55 to 70 with primary liver carcinoma and hepatitis B virus infection. CDR3s include the opening cysteine and the closing phenylalanine or tryptophan. Fields, in order: clone size, D gene, J gene, V gene, CDR3 DNA, CDR3 protein. A D gene is named only where the DNA matches it firmly. Size values are once, few and many counts, or a class for expanded clones, and some rows have none.

- | - | TRBJ2-5 | TRBV11-2 | TGTGCCAGCGCCGAGGGGGGAGGCGCGACGTTTGCGACCCAGTACTTC | CASAEGGGATFATQYF
- | - | TRBJ2-2 | TRBV29-1 | TGCAGCGCCGCTCGGGGGGCCGGCCACTGGGAGCTGCTTTTT | CSAARGAGHWELLF
- | TRBD2 | TRBJ2-7 | TRBV11-3 | TGTGTCAGCAGCTTAGTCCTCTCTAGCGGAGGGGAGATCGAGCAGTACTTC | CVSSLVLSSGGEIEQYF
many | TRBD1 | TRBJ2-7 | TRBV29-1 | TGCAGCGTTGTGGGGGGACAGGGGGTCGACGAGCAGTACTTC | CSVVGGQGVDEQYF
- | TRBD2 | TRBJ2-1 | TRBV4-2 | TGTGTCAGCAGCCAAGATAGGACTAGTCGCAATGAGCAGTTCTTC | CVSSQDRTSRNEQFF
many | - | TRBJ2-5 | TRBV28 | TGTGCCAGCAGTTTAGATGCGACTCCTGAGACCCAGTACTTC | CASSLDATPETQYF
- | - | TRBJ1-5 | TRBV12-3/TRBV12-4 | TGTACCAGCAGTTTTTTAGGGGCGAGGTATAGCAATGAGCCCCAGCATTTT | CTSSFLGARYSNEPQHF
once | - | TRBJ1-1 | TRBV12-3/TRBV12-4 | TGTACCAGCAGTGCACCCGGGGGGGGTCTCGCTGAAGCTTTCTTT | CTSSAPGGGLAEAFF
- | - | TRBJ1-1 | TRBV5-1 | TGCGCCAGCAGCTTCATCGACCCCGGGAACACTGAAGCATTCTTT | CASSFIDPGNTEAFF
many | - | TRBJ1-4 | TRBV4-2 | TGTGCCAGCAGCCGAGCAGAAGGGGGTGAAAAACTGTTTTTT | CASSRAEGGEKLFF
- | - | TRBJ1-2 | TRBV11-3 | TGTGCCAGCAGCGTAACTACAAGGGCCCTCTACTATGGCCACACCTTC | CASSVTTRALYYGHTF
- | - | TRBJ2-3 | TRBV20-1 | TGCAGTGCCTCGGCGGGAACAGATACGCGGTATTTT | CSASAGTDTRYF
- | TRBD1 | TRBJ2-7 | TRBV18 | TGTGCCAGCTCACCGGACAGGGTTTCCTACGAGCAGTACTTC | CASSPDRVSYEQYF
many | - | TRBJ1-1 | TRBV5-4 | TGTGCCAGCAGCTGGGGACCCCGGGACACTGAAGCTTTCTTT | CASSWGPRDTEAFF
many | - | TRBJ1-3 | TRBV4-1 | TGCGCCAGCAGCCAAGATCAACCCACCTCTGGAAACACCATATATTTT | CASSQDQPTSGNTIYF
many | - | TRBJ2-3 | TRBV6-6 | TGTGCCAGCAGCCGACACGGGGGTGACCGAGGCACAGATACGCAGTATTTT | CASSRHGGDRGTDTQYF
few | - | TRBJ1-1 | TRBV2 | TGTGCCAGCAGCCCCGAACAGGGAGTAAGGACTGAAGCTTTCTTT | CASSPEQGVRTEAFF
- | - | TRBJ2-1 | TRBV6-5 | TGTGCCAGCGGATCCAGGGCGGATGGCCGCAATGAGCAGTTCTTC | CASGSRADGRNEQFF
many | - | TRBJ2-7 | TRBV4-1 | TGCGCCAGCAGCCAAGACGTGACTCCCCCCTACGAGCAGTACTTC | CASSQDVTPPYEQYF
- | TRBD1 | TRBJ2-7 | TRBV12-3/TRBV12-4 | TGTGCCAGCTGTCCAGACAGGGGGCGATCCTATGAGCAGTACTTC | CASCPDRGRSYEQYF
- | TRBD2 | TRBJ2-1 | TRBV11-3 | TGTGCCTGTAGCTCTAGCGGGAGGGCCGCGGAGCAGTTCTTC | CACSSSGRAAEQFF
- | - | TRBJ1-1 | TRBV7-8 | TGCGACAGCAGCTTAGGAGGAGGGACTCAATCCATTTTCTTT | CDSSLGGGTQSIFF
many | - | TRBJ1-2 | TRBV5-4 | TGTGCCAGCAGCTTGGGACAGCGATCCTATGGCTACACCTTC | CASSLGQRSYGYTF
many | - | TRBJ1-2 | TRBV10-3 | TGTGCCATCAGCGAGGGGGGTAACTATGGCTACACCTTC | CAISEGGNYGYTF
- | - | TRBJ2-3 | TRBV11-3 | TGTGCCAGCAGCCCCGGCTGGGCAGACACGCAGTATTTT | CASSPGWADTQYF
- | - | TRBJ2-2 | TRBV11-3 | TGTGCCAGCAGGCCATTAAGCGGCACCGGGGAGCTGTTTTTT | CASRPLSGTGELFF
- | - | TRBJ2-1 | TRBV11-1 | TGTGCCAGCAGCTTTCTAGGCGGGACCCTATACAATGAGCAGTTCTTC | CASSFLGGTLYNEQFF
once | - | TRBJ2-5 | TRBV11-2 | TGTCTCAGCAGCCAAGCGGAGACCCAGTACTTC | CLSSQAETQYF
few | TRBD1 | TRBJ1-1 | TRBV20-1 | TGCAGTTGGGACAGAAACACTGAAGCTTTCTTT | CSWDRNTEAFF
- | - | TRBJ1-1 | TRBV11-1 | TGTGCCAGCAGCCCTAGGGTTTGGACTCCAATCAACACTGAAGCTTTCTTT | CASSPRVWTPINTEAFF
- | - | TRBJ2-2 | TRBV11-2 | TGTGCCTGCAGCTTCGTGGCAGGGGTTGGCACCGGGGAGTTGTTTTTT | CACSFVAGVGTGELFF
- | - | TRBJ2-1 | TRBV2 | TGTGCCAGCACAGTGAGTGAGACGTACAATGAGCAGTTCTTC | CASTVSETYNEQFF
- | TRBD2 | TRBJ2-3 | TRBV11-2 | TGTGCCGGCAGCTTAAGGGGCCTAGCGGGATCGAGAGCCCGCACAGATACGCAGTATTTT | CAGSLRGLAGSRARTDTQYF
many | - | TRBJ2-3 | TRBV30 | TGTGCCTGCTCCCCGGTTGGAGGGACCACAGATACGCAGTATTTT | CACSPVGGTTDTQYF
- | - | TRBJ2-2 | TRBV19 | TGTGCCAGTACCCCCCCAATGGACAGGAACACCGGGGAGCTGTTTTTT | CASTPPMDRNTGELFF
- | TRBD2 | TRBJ2-1 | TRBV11-2 | TGTGCCAGCAGCTTAGTCCCCCTAGCGGGAGGGCAAAGCAATGAGCAGTTCTTC | CASSLVPLAGGQSNEQFF
- | - | TRBJ2-3 | TRBV5-1 | TGCGCCAGCAGGAGGGGAGCGGAGGGGGCAGATAGGCAGTATTTT | CASRRGAEGADRQYF
- | TRBD1 | TRBJ1-1 | TRBV11-2 | TGTGTCAGCAGCTTAGGGGGCGGGATGAACACCGAAGCTTTCTTT | CVSSLGGGMNTEAFF
many | TRBD2 | TRBJ2-1 | TRBV6-6 | TGTGCCAGCAGTCCTCAGCGGGAGGGCCAGTATGAGCAGTTCTTC | CASSPQREGQYEQFF
- | - | TRBJ1-4 | TRBV11-2 | TGTGCCAGCAGCTCGCAAACCCGACGAAATGAAAAACTGCTTTTT | CASSSQTRRNEKLLF
- | - | TRBJ2-7 | TRBV28 | TGTGCCAGCAGCCTCCGGATGACAACCAGCTCCTACGGGCAGTACTTC | CASSLRMTTSSYGQYF
- | - | TRBJ2-4 | TRBV27 | TGTGCCAGCAGTCCAACCCCCCAGGGAAACATTCAGTACTTC | CASSPTPQGNIQYF
- | TRBD2 | TRBJ2-1 | TRBV28 | TGTGCCAGCAGACCCCGGGACTACAGCAATGAGCCGTTCTTC | CASRPRDYSNEPFF
- | TRBD2 | TRBJ2-1 | TRBV6-1 | TGTGCCAGCAGTGCGTTTAGCGGGAGATCGGGCAATGAGCAGTTCTTC | CASSAFSGRSGNEQFF
- | - | TRBJ2-1 | TRBV11-3 | TGTGCCAGCAGCCTAGTTTTGGAGGGTGTTGAGCAGTTCTTC | CASSLVLEGVEQFF
- | - | TRBJ2-1 | TRBV11-2 | TGTCCCAGCAGCTTAGATGGGAACCACAATGGGCAGTTCTTC | CPSSLDGNHNGQFF